This is a list of T cell receptor beta chains from one sample in a study of blood T cell repertoires in COVID-19. Profiled with immunoSEQ multiplex PCR; TCRdb holds only in-frame clones, not every one. The data contain approximately 230,000 clones, roughly 90% of them singletons. Material for sequencing was PBMCs or T cells enriched from blood (not recorded which). Receptors were obtained from a woman younger than 45 with acute COVID-19. The CDR3 runs from the conserved cysteine through the conserved F or W. Fields, in order: clone size, V gene, CDR3 length, D gene, J gene, CDR3 protein, CDR3 DNA. The D gene is left open where the match is weak. Clone size is stated in some rows and not others, as once, few, many or a class when expanded.

size: few
V: TRBV18
length: 16
D: TRBD1
J: TRBJ1-1
CDR3: CASSPGQGGGNTEAFF
DNA: TGTGCCAGCTCACCTGGACAGGGGGGAGGGAACACTGAAGCTTTCTTT

size: -
V: TRBV28
length: 16
D: TRBD1
J: TRBJ2-7
CDR3: CASLGADRAKSGEQYF
DNA: TGTGCCAGCCTTGGGGCGGACAGGGCTAAGTCAGGCGAGCAGTACTTC

size: -
V: TRBV11-2
length: 13
D: TRBD1
J: TRBJ2-7
CDR3: CASSLQGDREQYF
DNA: TGTGCCAGCAGCTTACAGGGGGATAGGGAGCAGTACTTC

size: -
V: TRBV5-1
length: 15
D: -
J: TRBJ2-1
CDR3: CASSQTGTSYNEQFF
DNA: TGCGCCAGCAGCCAAACCGGGACATCTTACAATGAGCAGTTCTTC

size: -
V: TRBV7-9
length: 16
D: -
J: TRBJ1-5
CDR3: CASSLVSTASNQPQHF
DNA: TGTGCCAGCAGCTTAGTAAGTACTGCAAGCAATCAGCCCCAGCATTTT

size: -
V: TRBV29-1
length: 12
D: TRBD2
J: TRBJ2-1
CDR3: CSARGSPREQFF
DNA: TGCAGCGCCCGCGGGAGTCCAAGGGAGCAGTTCTTC

size: -
V: TRBV2
length: 11
D: -
J: TRBJ2-7
CDR3: CASSELNEQYF
DNA: TGTGCCAGCAGTGAATTAAACGAGCAGTACTTC

size: -
V: TRBV7-9
length: 12
D: -
J: TRBJ2-7
CDR3: CASNRGSYEQYF
DNA: TGTGCCAGCAATAGGGGCTCCTACGAGCAGTACTTC

size: -
V: TRBV9
length: 16
D: TRBD2
J: TRBJ2-2
CDR3: CASSPTSGQNTGELFF
DNA: TGTGCCAGCAGCCCTACTAGCGGACAGAACACCGGGGAGCTGTTTTTT

size: -
V: TRBV2
length: 14
D: TRBD2
J: TRBJ2-1
CDR3: CASSLGLAYNEQFF
DNA: TGTGCCAGCAGCCTGGGACTAGCCTACAATGAGCAGTTCTTC

size: -
V: TRBV5-5
length: 15
D: -
J: TRBJ1-3
CDR3: CASSLVFVSGNTIYF
DNA: TGTGCCAGCAGCTTGGTATTCGTCTCTGGAAACACCATATATTTT

size: -
V: TRBV20-1
length: 14
D: -
J: TRBJ1-5
CDR3: CSASSVNSNQPQHF
DNA: TGCAGTGCTAGTAGCGTTAATAGCAATCAGCCCCAGCATTTT

size: once
V: TRBV18
length: 14
D: -
J: TRBJ2-7
CDR3: CASSAREDIYEQYF
DNA: TGTGCCAGCTCAGCCAGGGAGGATATTTACGAGCAGTACTTC

size: few
V: TRBV5-4
length: 18
D: -
J: TRBJ1-1
CDR3: CASSLTAPGGGVNTEAFF
DNA: TGTGCCAGCAGCTTGACGGCACCCGGAGGAGGCGTGAACACTGAAGCTTTCTTT

size: -
V: TRBV29-1
length: 13
D: TRBD1
J: TRBJ2-7
CDR3: CSVGTGSWSEQYF
DNA: TGCAGCGTCGGGACAGGGTCTTGGTCCGAGCAGTACTTC

size: -
V: TRBV18
length: 15
D: TRBD1
J: TRBJ2-2
CDR3: CASSPNRGNTGELFF
DNA: TGTGCCAGCTCACCGAACAGGGGGAACACCGGGGAGCTGTTTTTT

size: -
V: TRBV3-1/TRBV3-2
length: 18
D: TRBD1
J: TRBJ1-1
CDR3: CASSRDRDLTVGDTEAFF
DNA: TGTGCCAGCAGCCGCGACAGGGATCTTACCGTCGGGGACACTGAAGCTTTCTTT

size: -
V: TRBV10-3
length: 13
D: -
J: TRBJ1-5
CDR3: CAITRDSNQPQHF
DNA: TGTGCCATCACCAGGGACTCTAATCAGCCCCAGCATTTT

size: -
V: TRBV28
length: 14
D: -
J: TRBJ1-4
CDR3: CASSPRHWEEKLFF
DNA: TGTGCCAGCAGTCCTAGACACTGGGAGGAAAAACTGTTTTTT

size: -
V: TRBV29-1
length: 12
D: TRBD1
J: TRBJ2-1
CDR3: CSAQGQVNEQFF
DNA: TGCAGCGCACAAGGACAGGTCAATGAGCAGTTCTTC

size: -
V: TRBV15
length: 15
D: -
J: TRBJ1-4
CDR3: CATSRGGIDNEKLFF
DNA: TGTGCCACCAGCAGAGGAGGGATTGATAATGAAAAACTGTTTTTT

size: few
V: TRBV28
length: 16
D: TRBD1
J: TRBJ2-7
CDR3: CASSNSRDRGLYEQYF
DNA: TGTGCCAGCTCCAACAGCCGGGACAGGGGACTTTACGAGCAGTACTTC

size: -
V: TRBV2
length: 15
D: -
J: TRBJ1-2
CDR3: CARGGPSQRNYGYTF
DNA: TGTGCCAGGGGCGGGCCATCCCAACGGAACTATGGCTACACCTTC

size: -
V: TRBV5-4
length: 15
D: -
J: TRBJ2-2
CDR3: CASSFGQGATGELFF
DNA: TGTGCCAGCAGCTTCGGCCAGGGTGCGACCGGGGAGCTGTTTTTT

size: -
V: TRBV10-3
length: 12
D: TRBD1
J: TRBJ1-2
CDR3: CATGTGTYGYTF
DNA: TGTGCCACCGGGACAGGAACCTATGGCTACACCTTC

size: -
V: TRBV13
length: 14
D: TRBD2
J: TRBJ2-4
CDR3: CASSLKWREDIQYF
DNA: TGTGCCAGCAGCTTGAAATGGCGGGAGGACATTCAGTACTTC

size: -
V: TRBV12-3/TRBV12-4
length: 11
D: TRBD1
J: TRBJ1-2
CDR3: CASSLGQFYTF
DNA: TGTGCCAGCAGTTTGGGACAGTTCTACACCTTC

size: -
V: TRBV28
length: 14
D: TRBD1
J: TRBJ1-5
CDR3: CASSPAGQGEPQHF
DNA: TGTGCCAGCAGCCCCGCGGGACAGGGTGAGCCCCAGCATTTT

size: -
V: TRBV18
length: 13
D: TRBD1
J: TRBJ1-2
CDR3: CASSPGQNYGYTF
DNA: TGTGCCAGCTCACCGGGACAGAACTATGGCTACACCTTC

size: few
V: TRBV7-6
length: 15
D: TRBD2
J: TRBJ2-1
CDR3: CASSPYHGGAKEQFF
DNA: TGTGCCAGCAGCCCGTACCACGGGGGGGCTAAAGAGCAGTTCTTC

size: -
V: TRBV6-1
length: 16
D: -
J: TRBJ1-4
CDR3: CASSEVPPHRNEKLFF
DNA: TGTGCCAGCAGTGAAGTCCCCCCCCACCGGAATGAAAAACTGTTTTTT

size: -
V: TRBV27
length: 14
D: TRBD1
J: TRBJ1-6
CDR3: CASRNGQAGSPLHF
DNA: TGTGCCAGCAGGAACGGACAGGCTGGCTCACCCCTCCACTTT

size: -
V: TRBV5-1
length: 15
D: -
J: TRBJ2-7
CDR3: CASSPPTDSPYEQYF
DNA: TGCGCCAGCAGCCCGCCGACAGACTCCCCCTACGAGCAGTACTTC

size: once
V: TRBV9
length: 16
D: -
J: TRBJ2-1
CDR3: CASSQRREIEYNEQFF
DNA: TGTGCCAGCAGCCAGAGGAGAGAGATAGAGTACAATGAGCAGTTCTTC

size: -
V: TRBV9
length: 15
D: -
J: TRBJ2-5
CDR3: CASSVDPGAQETQYF
DNA: TGTGCCAGCAGCGTAGACCCAGGGGCCCAAGAGACCCAGTACTTC

size: -
V: TRBV7-9
length: 14
D: -
J: TRBJ1-1
CDR3: CASSQTPGNTEAFF
DNA: TGTGCCAGCAGCCAAACTCCAGGGAACACTGAAGCTTTCTTT

size: -
V: TRBV7-9
length: 15
D: TRBD2
J: TRBJ2-1
CDR3: CASSLAGGSANEQFF
DNA: TGTGCCAGCAGCTTAGCCGGGGGGAGTGCCAATGAGCAGTTCTTC

size: once
V: TRBV7-9
length: 15
D: -
J: TRBJ2-1
CDR3: CASSLEGISYNEQFF
DNA: TGTGCCAGCAGCTTAGAGGGGATCTCCTACAATGAGCAGTTCTTC

size: once
V: TRBV21-1
length: 14
D: -
J: TRBJ1-4
CDR3: CASSQPQGGEKLFF
DNA: TGTGCCAGCAGCCAACCCCAGGGAGGGGAAAAACTGTTTTTT

size: -
V: TRBV25-1
length: 15
D: -
J: TRBJ1-4
CDR3: CASSEARRRDEKLFF
DNA: TGTGCCAGCAGTGAAGCCAGAAGGAGGGATGAAAAACTGTTTTTT

size: -
V: TRBV28
length: 16
D: TRBD1
J: TRBJ1-4
CDR3: CASSPTQGWTNEKLFF
DNA: TGTGCCAGCAGTCCGACACAGGGGTGGACTAATGAAAAACTGTTTTTT

size: -
V: TRBV9
length: 17
D: TRBD1
J: TRBJ2-1
CDR3: CASEGNAAGGSYNEQFF
DNA: TGTGCCAGCGAGGGGAACGCGGCAGGGGGATCCTACAATGAGCAGTTCTTC

size: -
V: TRBV7-2
length: 17
D: TRBD1
J: TRBJ1-5
CDR3: CASSLYPTGYSNQPQHF
DNA: TGTGCCAGCAGCTTATACCCGACAGGGTATAGCAATCAGCCCCAGCATTTT

size: -
V: TRBV28
length: 16
D: TRBD1
J: TRBJ1-4
CDR3: CASSSPGQGFNEKLFF
DNA: TGTGCCAGCAGTTCCCCGGGACAGGGATTTAATGAAAAACTGTTTTTT

size: -
V: TRBV27
length: 13
D: -
J: TRBJ2-3
CDR3: CASSYKIRDTQYF
DNA: TGTGCCAGCAGCTATAAGATTCGTGATACGCAGTATTTT